This T cell receptor (beta chain) was recorded in a study of blood T cell repertoires in COVID-19. Overall study: Samples representing acute and convalescent COVID-19 were sourced from the United States, Italy and Spain. T cells, B-cell-depleted T cells, or PBMCs supplied cDNA or gDNA.

Authors' methods: Counts of nucleated cells, estimated from reference gene primer amplification, were obtained. TCRdb keeps only in-frame clones here, not all; method: immunoSEQ multiplex PCR. V and J calls and clone size are given by that table; D and trimming were obtained from the DNA. The sample lists 200,000 to 250,000 clones; approximately 80% were seen once. The CDR3 totals 15 residues. V lost 4 bases, J lost 7 bases, and 20 bases lay in between. Germline V gene sequence: CDR1 MNHEY, CDR2 SVGEGT. The receptor was isolated from a woman in her sixties who had recovered from COVID-19. Sample: peripheral blood. The chain has TRBV6-2 or TRBV6-3 and TRBJ2-7; tentative D call: TRBD2 (6 bases). The CDR3 protein is CASSFTAGSTGEQYF. In DNA form, the CDR3 reads TGTGCCAGCAGTTTTACGGCGGGGTCTACGGGGGAGCAGTACTTC.